The clone carrying this T cell receptor beta chain was counted a single time. Per the original data handling: Cell counts per sample came from amplifying reference gene primers. The data were produced by immunoSEQ multiplex PCR, yet TCRdb's version contains in-frame clones alone and is incomplete. Clone size and the V and J calls come from that table; the DNA yielded D and trimming. The sample has a few hundred thousand clones; approximately 86% are singletons. CDR3 length equals 16 residues. J gave up 5 bases and V 3 bases, and 12 bases lay outside the gene matches. Germline V gives CDR1 LNHNV, CDR2 YYDKDF (reference sequence). This entry belongs to a study of blood T cell repertoires in COVID-19. About the study: PBMCs, B-cell-depleted T cells, or T cells were the source of the cDNA or gDNA that made up the material.

Specimen: peripheral blood. This rearrangement joins TRBV15 to TRBJ1-2, with 7 bases lining up with TRBD1. The clonotype was recovered from a man aged 55-75 years with acute or convalescent COVID-19. CDR3 nucleotide sequence: TGTGCCACCAGCAGGGCGCTGTTACAGGGGCGATATGGCTACACCTTC. Translated, it gives CATSRALLQGRYGYTF.